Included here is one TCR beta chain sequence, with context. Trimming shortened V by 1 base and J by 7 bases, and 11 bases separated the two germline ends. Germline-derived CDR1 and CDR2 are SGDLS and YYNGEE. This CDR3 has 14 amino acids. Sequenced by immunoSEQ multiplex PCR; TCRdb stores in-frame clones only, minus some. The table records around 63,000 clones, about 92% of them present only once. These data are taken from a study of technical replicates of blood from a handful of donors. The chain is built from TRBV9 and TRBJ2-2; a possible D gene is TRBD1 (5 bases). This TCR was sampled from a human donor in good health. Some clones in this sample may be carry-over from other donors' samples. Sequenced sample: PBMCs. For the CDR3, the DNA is TGTGCCAGCAGCGTAAGTCAGGGAATCGGGGAGCTGTTTTTT. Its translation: CASSVSQGIGELFF.